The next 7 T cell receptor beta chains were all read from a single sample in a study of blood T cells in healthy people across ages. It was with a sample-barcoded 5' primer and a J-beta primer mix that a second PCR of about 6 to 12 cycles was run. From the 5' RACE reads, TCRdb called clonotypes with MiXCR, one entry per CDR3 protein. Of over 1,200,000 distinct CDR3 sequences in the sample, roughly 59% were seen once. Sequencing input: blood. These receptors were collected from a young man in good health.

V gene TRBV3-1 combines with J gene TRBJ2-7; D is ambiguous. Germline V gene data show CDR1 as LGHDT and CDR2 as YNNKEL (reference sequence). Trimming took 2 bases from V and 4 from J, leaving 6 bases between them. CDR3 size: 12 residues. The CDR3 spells CASSQSRYEQYF. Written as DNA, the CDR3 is TGTGCCAGCAGCCAATCTAGATACGAGCAGTACTTC.

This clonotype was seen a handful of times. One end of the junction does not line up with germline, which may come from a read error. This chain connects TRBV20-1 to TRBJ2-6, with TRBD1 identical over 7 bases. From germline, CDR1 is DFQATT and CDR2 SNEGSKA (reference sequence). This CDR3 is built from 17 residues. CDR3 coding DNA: TGCAGTGCTGGAGACAGGGAATACCCTTCTGGGGCCAACGTCCTGACTTTC. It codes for CSAGDREYPSGANVLTF.

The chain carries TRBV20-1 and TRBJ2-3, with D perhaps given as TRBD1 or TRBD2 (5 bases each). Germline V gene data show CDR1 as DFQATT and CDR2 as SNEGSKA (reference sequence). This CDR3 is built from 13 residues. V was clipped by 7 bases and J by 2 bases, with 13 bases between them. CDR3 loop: CSEGRADTDTQYF. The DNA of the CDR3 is TGCAGTGAGGGGCGGGCCGACACAGATACGCAGTATTTT.

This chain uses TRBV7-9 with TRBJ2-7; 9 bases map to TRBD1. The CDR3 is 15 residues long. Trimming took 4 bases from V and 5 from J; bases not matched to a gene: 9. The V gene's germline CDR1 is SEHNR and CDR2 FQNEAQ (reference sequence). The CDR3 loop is CASSWSGTGRNEQYF. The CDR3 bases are TGTGCCAGCAGCTGGTCCGGGACAGGGAGGAACGAGCAGTACTTC.

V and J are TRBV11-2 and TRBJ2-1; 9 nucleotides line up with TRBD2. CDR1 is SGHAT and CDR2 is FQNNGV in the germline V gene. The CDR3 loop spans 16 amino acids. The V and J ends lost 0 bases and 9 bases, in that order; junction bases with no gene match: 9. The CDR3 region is CASSLDLAGGPREQFF. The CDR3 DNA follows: TGTGCCAGCAGCTTAGATCTCGCGGGGGGGCCGCGTGAGCAGTTCTTC.

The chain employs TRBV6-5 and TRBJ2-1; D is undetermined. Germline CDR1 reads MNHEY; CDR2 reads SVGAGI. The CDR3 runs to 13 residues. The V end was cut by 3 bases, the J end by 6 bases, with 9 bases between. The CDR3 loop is CASSYFQANEQFF. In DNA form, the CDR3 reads TGTGCCAGCAGTTATTTTCAGGCCAATGAGCAGTTCTTC.

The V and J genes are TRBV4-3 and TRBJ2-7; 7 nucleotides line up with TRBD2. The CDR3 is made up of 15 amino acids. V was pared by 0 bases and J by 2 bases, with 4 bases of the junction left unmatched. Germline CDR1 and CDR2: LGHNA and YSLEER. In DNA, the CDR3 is TGCGCCAGCAGCCAAGATTTTGGGGGGGCCTACGAGCAGTACTTC. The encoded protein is CASSQDFGGAYEQYF.